This T cell receptor (beta chain) appears in the sequencing data of a study of spatial heterogeneity in lung cancer. Looking at the study overall: Among detected sequences, beta-chain ones consistently exceeded alpha-chain ones in number.

Time point noted: sample taken at primary tumor resection. Unsorted whole RNA of tumor, nontumor lung or frozen PBMC was sequenced. The sample holds a few counts of this clonotype. TCRdb used MiXCR to reprocess the 5' RACE reads, holding one entry per CDR3 protein. The profile shows 9,500 to 12,000 distinct CDR3 sequences, approximately 25% of them singletons. This clonotype was obtained from a female donor with early-stage non-small cell lung cancer. The sample here was PBMCs, taken at surgery.

Here the CDR3 DNA reads TGTGCCTGGGGCCCGGACCCAACTGGCACCTTC. Translated, it gives CAWGPDPTGTF. The V call is TRBV7-9, the J call TRBJ1-2; TRBD1 is a possible D gene (5 bases). The CDR3 is made up of 11 amino acids. V lost 11 bases and J lost 13, with 20 bases in between. Germline CDR1 and CDR2: SEHNR and FQNEAQ (reference sequence).